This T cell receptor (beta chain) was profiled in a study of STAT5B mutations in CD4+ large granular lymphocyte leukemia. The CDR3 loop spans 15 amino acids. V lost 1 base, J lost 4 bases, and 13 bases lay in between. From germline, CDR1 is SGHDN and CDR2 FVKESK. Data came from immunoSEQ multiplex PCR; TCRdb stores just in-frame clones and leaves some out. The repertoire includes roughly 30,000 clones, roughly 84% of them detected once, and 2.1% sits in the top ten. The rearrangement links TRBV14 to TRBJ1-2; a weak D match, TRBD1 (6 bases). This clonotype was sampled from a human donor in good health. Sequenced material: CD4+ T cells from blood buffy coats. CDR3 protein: CASSQGGGASYGYTF. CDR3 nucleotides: TGTGCCAGCAGCCAAGGAGGGGGGGCCAGCTATGGCTACACCTTC. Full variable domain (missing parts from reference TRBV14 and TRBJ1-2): EAGVTQFPSHSVIEKGQTVTLRCDPISGHDNLYWYRRVMGKEIKFLLHFVKESKQDESGMPNNRFLAERTGGTYSTLKVQPAELEDSGVYFCASSQGGGASYGYTFGSGTRLTVV.